A single T cell receptor beta chain is shown here with its context. This clone's antigen is unknown. Per-base quality was not reported, and no clone a single base away is much larger than it. Data came from an Illumina HiSeq 1500. TCRdb ran its own pipeline on the public reads, namely fastp trimming at Q25 and MiXCR clone calling, and kept in-frame beta chains. A single entry per CDR3 protein holds the most common genes and DNA from its merged rows. In this sample the table shows around 450,000 distinct CDR3 sequences, approximately 32% of which occur a single time. The ten biggest clones cover approximately 15% of the sample. These data originate in a study of T cell repertoires in cytomegalovirus infection (dated by TCRdb to between 2018 and 2020). Background on the whole study: The HLA type of each donor mattered for the analysis, because public TCR beta signatures pointed to carriage of CMV infection along with the matching HLA type.

From a lookup of the germline V gene, CDR1 and CDR2 are MGHRA and YSYEKL. V loses 4 bases, J loses 1 base, and the germline ends lie 13 bases apart. The CDR3 sequence holds 15 residues, the cysteine and phenylalanine included. Only the CDR3 DNA is retained, 45 bases long and in frame from the first base. Study-wide findings and limitations: The ex vivo response was dominated by HLA-C-restricted CMV-specific TCR beta clonotypes, which also provided the single most frequent clonotype in two of eight donors. In both this cohort and an independent cohort of 352 donors, the cumulative frequency of public TCR beta family members distinguished carriers of CMV infection plus the relevant HLA type.

The receptor was isolated from a human donor in good health (CMV status not recorded). Some clones in this sample may be carry-over from other donors' samples. In this chain, TRBV4-1 is recombined with TRBJ2-5; possibly the D gene is TRBD2, per 5 matching bases. The sample taken for sequencing was PBMCs. For the CDR3, the sequence is CASSPRRMGQETQYF. The DNA reads TGCGCCAGCAGCCCCCGGAGGATGGGCCAAGAGACCCAGTACTTC.